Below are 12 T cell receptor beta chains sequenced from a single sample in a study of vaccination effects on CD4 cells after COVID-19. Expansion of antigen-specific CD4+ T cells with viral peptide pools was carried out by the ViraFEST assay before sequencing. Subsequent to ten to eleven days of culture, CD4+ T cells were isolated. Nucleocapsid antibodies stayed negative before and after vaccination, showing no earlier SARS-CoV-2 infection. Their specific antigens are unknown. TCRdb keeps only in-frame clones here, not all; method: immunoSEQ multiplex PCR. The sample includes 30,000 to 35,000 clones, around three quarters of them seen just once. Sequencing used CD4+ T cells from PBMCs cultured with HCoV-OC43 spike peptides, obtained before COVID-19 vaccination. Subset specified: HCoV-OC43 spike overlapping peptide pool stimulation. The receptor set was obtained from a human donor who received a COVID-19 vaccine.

Here the CDR3 reads CAWSRQAGGYTF. CDR3 sequence (DNA): TGTGCCTGGAGTCGGCAGGCGGGAGGCTACACCTTC. The chain carries TRBV30 and TRBJ1-2; D gene ambiguous. Between the trimmed V and J ends, which lost 2 bases and 8 bases, there was a span of 12 bases. CDR1 and CDR2 from the germline V gene are GTSNPN and SVGIG (reference sequence). There are 12 residues in the CDR3.

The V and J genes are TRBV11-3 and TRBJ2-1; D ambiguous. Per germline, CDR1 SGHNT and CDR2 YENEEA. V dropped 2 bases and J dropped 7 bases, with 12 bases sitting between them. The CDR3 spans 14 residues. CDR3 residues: CASSLRGRKNEQFF. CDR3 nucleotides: TGTGCCAGCAGCTTACGAGGAAGGAAAAATGAGCAGTTCTTC. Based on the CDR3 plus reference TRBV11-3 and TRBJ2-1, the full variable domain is EAGVVQSPRYKIIEKKQPVAFWCNPISGHNTLYWYLQNLGQGPELLIRYENEEAVDDSQLPKDRFSAERLKGVDSTLKIQPAELGDSAVYLCASSLRGRKNEQFFGPGTRLTVL.

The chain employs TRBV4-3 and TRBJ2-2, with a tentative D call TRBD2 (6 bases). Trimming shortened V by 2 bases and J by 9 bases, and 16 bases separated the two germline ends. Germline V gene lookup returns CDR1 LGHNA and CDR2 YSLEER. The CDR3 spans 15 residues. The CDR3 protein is CASSQFSVAGRELFF. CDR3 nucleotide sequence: TGCGCCAGCAGCCAATTTTCGGTTGCGGGACGGGAGCTGTTTTTT.

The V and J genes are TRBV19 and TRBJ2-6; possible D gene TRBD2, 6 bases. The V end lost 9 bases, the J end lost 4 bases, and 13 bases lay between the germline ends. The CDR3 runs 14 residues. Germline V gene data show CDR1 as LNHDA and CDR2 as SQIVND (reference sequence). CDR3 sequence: CASRPAGGANVLTF. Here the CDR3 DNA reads TGTGCCAGCCGGCCGGCGGGAGGGGCCAACGTCCTGACTTTC.

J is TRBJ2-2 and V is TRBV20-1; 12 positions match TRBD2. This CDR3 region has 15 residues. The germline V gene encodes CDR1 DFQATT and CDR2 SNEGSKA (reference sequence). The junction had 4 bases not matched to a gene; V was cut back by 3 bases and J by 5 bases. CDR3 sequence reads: CSASSGLAGTGELFF. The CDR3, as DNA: TGCAGTGCTAGTTCTGGACTAGCGGGGACCGGGGAGCTGTTTTTT.

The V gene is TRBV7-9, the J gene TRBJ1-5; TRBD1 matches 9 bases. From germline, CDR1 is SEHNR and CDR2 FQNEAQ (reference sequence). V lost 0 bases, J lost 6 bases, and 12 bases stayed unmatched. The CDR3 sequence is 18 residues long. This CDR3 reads CASSLASPGTGFGQPQHF. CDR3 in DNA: TGTGCCAGCAGCTTAGCGAGTCCCGGGACAGGGTTCGGTCAGCCCCAGCATTTT.

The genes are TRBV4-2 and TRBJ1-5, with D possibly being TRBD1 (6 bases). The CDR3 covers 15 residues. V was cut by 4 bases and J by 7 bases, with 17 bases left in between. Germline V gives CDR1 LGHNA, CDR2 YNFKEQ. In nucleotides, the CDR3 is TGTGCCAGCAGCCTCCTTAGGGGGAGGGAACAGCCCCAGCATTTT. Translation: CASSLLRGREQPQHF.

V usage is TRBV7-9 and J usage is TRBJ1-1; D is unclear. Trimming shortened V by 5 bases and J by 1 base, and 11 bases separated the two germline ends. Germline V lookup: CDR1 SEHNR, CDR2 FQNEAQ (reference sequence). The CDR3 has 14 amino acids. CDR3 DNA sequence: TGTGCCAGCAGCCTCCACGCAGGGAACACTGAAGCTTTCTTT. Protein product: CASSLHAGNTEAFF.

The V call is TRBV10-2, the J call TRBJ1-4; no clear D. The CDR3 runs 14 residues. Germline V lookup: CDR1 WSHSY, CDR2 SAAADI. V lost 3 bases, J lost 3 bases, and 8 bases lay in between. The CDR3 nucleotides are TGCGCCAGCAGTGACCGAAGGGCTAATGAAAAACTGTTTTTT. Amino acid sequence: CASSDRRANEKLFF.

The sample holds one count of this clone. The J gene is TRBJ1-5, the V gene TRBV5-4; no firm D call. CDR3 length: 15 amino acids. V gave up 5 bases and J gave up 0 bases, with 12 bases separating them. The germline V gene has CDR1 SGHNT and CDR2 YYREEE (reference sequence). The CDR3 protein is CASSLDPGSNQPQHF. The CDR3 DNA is TGTGCCAGCAGTCTTGACCCAGGTAGCAATCAGCCCCAGCATTTT.

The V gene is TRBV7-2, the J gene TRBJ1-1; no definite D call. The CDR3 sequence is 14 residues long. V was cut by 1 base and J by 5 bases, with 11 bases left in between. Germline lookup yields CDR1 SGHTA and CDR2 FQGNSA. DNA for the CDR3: TGTGCCAGCAGCTTAGGCGCGGGTAGGACTGAAGCTTTCTTT. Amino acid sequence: CASSLGAGRTEAFF. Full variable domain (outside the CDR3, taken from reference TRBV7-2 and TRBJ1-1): GAGVSQSPSNKVTEKGKDVELRCDPISGHTALYWYRQSLGQGLEFLIYFQGNSAPDKSGLPSDRFSAERTGGSVSTLTIQRTQQEDSAVYLCASSLGAGRTEAFFGQGTRLTVV.

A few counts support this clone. CDR3 loop: CASSTRQSISYNEQFF. In DNA form, the CDR3 reads TGCGCCAGCAGCACGCGACAGTCGATCTCCTACAATGAGCAGTTCTTC. The rearrangement uses TRBV5-1 and TRBJ2-1; D may be TRBD1 (5 bases). V was trimmed by 4 bases and J by 0 bases, leaving 14 bases between them. This CDR3 is built from 16 residues. CDR1 is SGHRS and CDR2 is YFSETQ in the germline V gene. Filled out from reference TRBV5-1 and TRBJ2-1, the complete variable domain reads KAGVTQTPRYLIKTRGQQVTLSCSPISGHRSVSWYQQTPGQGLQFLFEYFSETQRNKGNFPGRFSGRQFSNSRSEMNVSTLELGDSALYLCASSTRQSISYNEQFFGPGTRLTVL.